Described below is a single T cell receptor beta chain sequence and its context. As yet, its antigen is unknown. This entry belongs to a study of cytomegalovirus exposure and HLA in healthy donors. The study's findings and limits: HLA-A and HLA-B allele assignments for most subjects were reportedly predicted accurately using TCR beta sequences.

The PCR made use of 60 Vbeta and 13 Jbeta primers. Libraries were prepared by immunoSEQ multiplex PCR; TCRdb keeps only in-frame clonotypes and omits some of them. Of about 200,000 clones listed, roughly 80% were seen once; the top ten hold 1.5% to 2%. What was sequenced was PBMCs. The receptor's source is a woman younger than 35 in good health and CMV-seronegative.

The CDR3 coding sequence is TGTGCCTGGAGTCCCTCCCTAGGGGTTCTCTACGAGCAGTACTTC. Translation: CAWSPSLGVLYEQYF. V usage is TRBV30 and J usage is TRBJ2-7; TRBD1 might be the D (5 bases). Germline lookup yields CDR1 GTSNPN and CDR2 SVGIG (reference sequence). The CDR3 is 15 amino acids. Between the trimmed V and J ends, which lost 2 bases and 3 bases, there was a span of 17 bases.